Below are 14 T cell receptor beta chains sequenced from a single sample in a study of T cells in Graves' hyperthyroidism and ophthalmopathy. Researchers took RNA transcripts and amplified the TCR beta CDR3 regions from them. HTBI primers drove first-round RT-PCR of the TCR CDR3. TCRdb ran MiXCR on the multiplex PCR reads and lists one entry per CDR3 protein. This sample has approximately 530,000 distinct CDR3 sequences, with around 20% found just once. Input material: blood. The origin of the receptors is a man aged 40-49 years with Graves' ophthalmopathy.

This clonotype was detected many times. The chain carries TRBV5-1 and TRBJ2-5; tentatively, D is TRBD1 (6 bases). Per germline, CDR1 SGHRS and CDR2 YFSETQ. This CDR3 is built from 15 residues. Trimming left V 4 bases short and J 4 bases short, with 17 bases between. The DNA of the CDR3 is TGCGCCAGCAGCCTTGAGGAAACAGGGACAGAGACCCAGTACTTC. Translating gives CASSLEETGTETQYF.

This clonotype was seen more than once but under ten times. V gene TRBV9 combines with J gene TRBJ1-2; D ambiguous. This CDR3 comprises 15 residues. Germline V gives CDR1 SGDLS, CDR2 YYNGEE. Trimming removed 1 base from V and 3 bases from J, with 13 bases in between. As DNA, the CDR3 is TGTGCCAGCAGCGTAAGTCGCCAGAAGGACTATGGCTACACCTTC. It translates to CASSVSRQKDYGYTF.

The CDR3 nucleotides read TGCAGTGCTAGAGAACAGACCTACGAGCAGTACTTC. Its protein is CSAREQTYEQYF. This chain uses TRBV20-1 with TRBJ2-7, with D unresolved. Trimming left V 0 bases short and J 2 bases short, with 5 bases between. The V gene's germline CDR1 is DFQATT and CDR2 SNEGSKA (reference sequence). The CDR3 sequence is 12 residues long.

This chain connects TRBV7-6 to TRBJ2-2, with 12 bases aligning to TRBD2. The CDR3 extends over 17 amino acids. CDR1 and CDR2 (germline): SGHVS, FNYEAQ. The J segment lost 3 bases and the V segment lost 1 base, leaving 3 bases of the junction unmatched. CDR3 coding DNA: TGTGCCAGCAGCTTAGAGGCTAGCGGGGGGGACACCGGGGAGCTGTTTTTT. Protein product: CASSLEASGGDTGELFF.

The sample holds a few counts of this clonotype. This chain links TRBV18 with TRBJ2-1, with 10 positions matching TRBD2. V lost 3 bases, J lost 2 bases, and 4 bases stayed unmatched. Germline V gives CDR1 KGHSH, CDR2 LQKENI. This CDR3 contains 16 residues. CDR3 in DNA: TGTGCCAGCTCACCTGGGACTAGCGCTCCCTACAATGAGCAGTTCTTC. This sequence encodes CASSPGTSAPYNEQFF.

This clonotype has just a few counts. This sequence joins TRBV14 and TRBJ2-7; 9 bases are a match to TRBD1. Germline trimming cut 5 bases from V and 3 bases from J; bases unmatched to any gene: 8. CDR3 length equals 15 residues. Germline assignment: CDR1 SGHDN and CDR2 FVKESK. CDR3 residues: CASSSRDRVNYEQYF. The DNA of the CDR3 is TGTGCCAGCAGCTCTCGGGACAGGGTAAACTACGAGCAGTACTTC.

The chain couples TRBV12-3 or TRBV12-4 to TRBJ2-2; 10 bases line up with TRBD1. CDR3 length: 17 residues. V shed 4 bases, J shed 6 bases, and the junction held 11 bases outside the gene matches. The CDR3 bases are TGTGCCAGCAGTTGGGGGCGGACAGGGGGTTACCCCGGGGAGCTGTTTTTT. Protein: CASSWGRTGGYPGELFF.

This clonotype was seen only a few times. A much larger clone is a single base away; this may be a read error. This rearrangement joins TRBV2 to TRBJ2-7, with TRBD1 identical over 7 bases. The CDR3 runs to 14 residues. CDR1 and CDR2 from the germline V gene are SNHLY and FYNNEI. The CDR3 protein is CANSRQGSAYEQYF. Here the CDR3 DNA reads TGTGCCAACAGTCGACAGGGTTCTGCCTACGAGCAGTACTTC.

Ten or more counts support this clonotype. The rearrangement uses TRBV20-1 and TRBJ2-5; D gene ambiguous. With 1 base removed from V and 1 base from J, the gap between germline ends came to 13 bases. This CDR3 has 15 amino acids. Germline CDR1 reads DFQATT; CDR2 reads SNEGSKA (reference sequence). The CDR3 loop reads CSARAKGAVQETQYF. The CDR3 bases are TGCAGTGCTAGAGCAAAAGGCGCGGTCCAAGAGACCCAGTACTTC.

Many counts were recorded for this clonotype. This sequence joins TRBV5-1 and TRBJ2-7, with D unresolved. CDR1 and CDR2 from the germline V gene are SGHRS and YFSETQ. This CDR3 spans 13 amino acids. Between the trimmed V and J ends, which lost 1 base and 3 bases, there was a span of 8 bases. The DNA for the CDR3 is TGCGCCAGCAGCTTGCCCCAACTCTACGAGCAGTACTTC. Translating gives CASSLPQLYEQYF.

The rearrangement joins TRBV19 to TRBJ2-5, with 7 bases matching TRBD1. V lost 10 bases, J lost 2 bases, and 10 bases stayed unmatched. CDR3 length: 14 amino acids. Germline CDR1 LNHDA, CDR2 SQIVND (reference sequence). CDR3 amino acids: CATSGQAQQETQYF. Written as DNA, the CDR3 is TGTGCCACCTCCGGACAGGCTCAACAAGAGACCCAGTACTTC. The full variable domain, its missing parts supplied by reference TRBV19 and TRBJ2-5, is DGGITQSPKYLFRKEGQNVTLSCEQNLNHDAMYWYRQDPGQGLRLIYYSQIVNDFQKGDIAEGYSVSREKKESFPLTVTSAQKNPTAFYLCATSGQAQQETQYFGPGTRLLVL.

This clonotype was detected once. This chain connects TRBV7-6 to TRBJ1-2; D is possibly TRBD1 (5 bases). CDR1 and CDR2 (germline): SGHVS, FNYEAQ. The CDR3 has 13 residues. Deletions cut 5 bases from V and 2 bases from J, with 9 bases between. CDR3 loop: CASSDDRNYGYTF. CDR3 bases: TGTGCCAGCAGCGACGACAGAAACTATGGCTACACCTTC.

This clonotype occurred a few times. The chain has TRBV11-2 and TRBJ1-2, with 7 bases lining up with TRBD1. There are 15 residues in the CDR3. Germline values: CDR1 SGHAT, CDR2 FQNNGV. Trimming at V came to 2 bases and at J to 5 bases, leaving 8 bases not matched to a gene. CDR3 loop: CASSLRDSGFYGYTF. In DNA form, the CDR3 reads TGTGCCAGCAGCTTACGGGACAGCGGTTTTTATGGCTACACCTTC.

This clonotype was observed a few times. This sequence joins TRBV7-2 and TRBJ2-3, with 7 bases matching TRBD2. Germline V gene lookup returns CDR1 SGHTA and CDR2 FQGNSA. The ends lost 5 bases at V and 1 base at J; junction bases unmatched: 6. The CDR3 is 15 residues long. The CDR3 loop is CASSHLAGGTDTQYF. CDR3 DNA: TGTGCCAGCAGCCACTTGGCGGGAGGCACAGATACGCAGTATTTT.